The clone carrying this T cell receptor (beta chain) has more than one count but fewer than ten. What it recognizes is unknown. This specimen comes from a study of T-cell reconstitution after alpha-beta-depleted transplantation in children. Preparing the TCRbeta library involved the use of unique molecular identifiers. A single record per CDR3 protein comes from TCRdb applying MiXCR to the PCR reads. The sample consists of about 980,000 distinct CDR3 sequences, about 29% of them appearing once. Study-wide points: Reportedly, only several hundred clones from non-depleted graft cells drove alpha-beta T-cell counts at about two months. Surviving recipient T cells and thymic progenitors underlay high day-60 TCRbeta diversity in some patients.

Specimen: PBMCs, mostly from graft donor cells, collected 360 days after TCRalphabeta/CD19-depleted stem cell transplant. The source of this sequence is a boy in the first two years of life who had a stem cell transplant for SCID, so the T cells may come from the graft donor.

CDR3 nucleotides: TGTGCCAGCAGTTTAACGGGGTCGAAGGCCCAGTACTTC. Protein product: CASSLTGSKAQYF. This rearrangement joins TRBV12-3 or TRBV12-4 to TRBJ2-5; D perhaps matches TRBD2 (5 bases). This CDR3 spans 13 amino acids. V was clipped by 2 bases and J by 9 bases, with 13 bases between them.